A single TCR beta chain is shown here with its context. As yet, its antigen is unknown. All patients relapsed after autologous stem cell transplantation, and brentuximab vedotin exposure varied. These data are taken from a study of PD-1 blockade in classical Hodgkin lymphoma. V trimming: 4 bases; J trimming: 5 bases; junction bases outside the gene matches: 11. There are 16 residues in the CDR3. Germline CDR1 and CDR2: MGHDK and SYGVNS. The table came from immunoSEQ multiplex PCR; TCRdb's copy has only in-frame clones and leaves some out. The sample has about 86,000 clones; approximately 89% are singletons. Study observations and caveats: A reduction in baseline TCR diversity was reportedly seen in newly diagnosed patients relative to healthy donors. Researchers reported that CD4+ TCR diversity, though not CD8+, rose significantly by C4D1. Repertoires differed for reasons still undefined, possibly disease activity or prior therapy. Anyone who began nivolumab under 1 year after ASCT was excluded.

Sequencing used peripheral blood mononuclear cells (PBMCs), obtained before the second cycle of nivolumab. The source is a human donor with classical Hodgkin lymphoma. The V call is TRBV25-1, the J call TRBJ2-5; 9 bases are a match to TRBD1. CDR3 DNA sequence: TGTGCCAGCAGTGGATACCGGGACAGGGTTGTGGAGACCCAGTACTTC. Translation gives CASSGYRDRVVETQYF.